The subject of this entry is one T cell receptor (beta chain). Its antigen is not identified. The data were taken from a study of blood T cells in healthy people across ages. Healthy Russian Caucasian donors spanned ages roughly 6 to 90 years. The V and J ends lost 0 bases and 2 bases respectively, with 14 bases between them. Per germline, CDR1 SGDLS and CDR2 YYNGEE. The CDR3 contains 16 residues. Combining a sample-barcoded 5' primer with a J-beta primer mix, a second PCR ran for roughly 7 to 11 cycles. TCRdb ran MiXCR on the 5' RACE reads and lists one entry per CDR3 protein. Counted here are about 640,000 distinct CDR3 sequences, 45% to 65% occurring once; the ten biggest clones make up over 30%. Findings and caveats of the study: Investigators viewed diversity estimates from one million T cells as underestimates, the study reported. Diversity was higher, and naive CD4+ cells more numerous, in long-lived donors than in aged donors.

This receptor was taken from a man in his sixties in good health. Material for sequencing was blood. The J gene is TRBJ1-2, the V gene TRBV9, with D maybe TRBD1 (5 bases). This chain's CDR3 is CASSVDDRAGNYGYTF. The CDR3 DNA reads TGTGCCAGCAGCGTAGATGATCGGGCAGGGAACTATGGCTACACCTTC.